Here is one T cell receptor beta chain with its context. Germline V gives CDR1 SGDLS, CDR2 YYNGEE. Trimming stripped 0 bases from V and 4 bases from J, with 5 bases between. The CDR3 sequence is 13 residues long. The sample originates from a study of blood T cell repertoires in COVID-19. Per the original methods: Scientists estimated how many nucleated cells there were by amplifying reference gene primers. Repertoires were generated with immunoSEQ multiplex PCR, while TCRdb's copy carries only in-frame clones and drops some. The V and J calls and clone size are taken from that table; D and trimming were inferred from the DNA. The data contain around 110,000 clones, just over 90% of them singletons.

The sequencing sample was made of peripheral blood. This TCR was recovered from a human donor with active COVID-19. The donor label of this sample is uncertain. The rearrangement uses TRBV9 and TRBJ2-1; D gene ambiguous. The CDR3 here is CASSVGYYNEQFF. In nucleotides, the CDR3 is TGTGCCAGCAGCGTAGGCTATTACAATGAGCAGTTCTTC.